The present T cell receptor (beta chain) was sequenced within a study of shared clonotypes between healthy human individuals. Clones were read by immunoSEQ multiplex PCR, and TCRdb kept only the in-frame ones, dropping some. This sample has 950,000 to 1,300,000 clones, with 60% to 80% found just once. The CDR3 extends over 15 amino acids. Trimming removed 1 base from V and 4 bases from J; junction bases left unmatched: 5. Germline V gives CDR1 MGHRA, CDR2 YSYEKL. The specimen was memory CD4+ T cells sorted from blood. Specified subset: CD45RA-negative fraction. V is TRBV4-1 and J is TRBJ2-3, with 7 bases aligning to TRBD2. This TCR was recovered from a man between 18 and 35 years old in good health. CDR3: CASSQGDLAADTQYF. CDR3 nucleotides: TGCGCCAGCAGCCAAGGGGATCTAGCGGCAGATACGCAGTATTTT.